This record concerns one T cell receptor beta chain sequence. The V gene's germline CDR1 is ENHRY and CDR2 SYGVKD. The V gene end was trimmed by 4 bases and the J gene end by 0 bases; junction bases not matched to a gene: 8. CDR3 length equals 18 residues. This specimen comes from a study of T cell changes during pregnancy in multiple sclerosis. Assay: immunoSEQ multiplex PCR; the TCRdb copy retains only in-frame clones and omits some. The data show about 50,000 clones, 90% to 95% seen once. This receptor was taken from a female donor with multiple sclerosis, enrolled in a pregnancy study. This chain joins TRBV10-3 and TRBJ2-3; 12 bases align to TRBD2. The specimen was CD8+ T cells from peripheral blood mononuclear cells, collected before pregnancy. Written as DNA, the CDR3 is TGTGCCATCAGTGGGGGGACTAGCGGGCAACCCAGCACAGATACGCAGTATTTT. Translated, it gives CAISGGTSGQPSTDTQYF.